This T cell receptor (beta chain) appears in the sequencing data of a study of long-term antiretroviral therapy in people with HIV (dated by TCRdb to about 2022). For the wider study: Collection of the earliest samples took place about a decade ahead of the 2015 WHO recommendation for immediate ART, at a time when ART was typically delayed until CD4 counts fell. A retrospective serial study tested whether ART initiation and durable HIV suppression were associated with changes in peripheral blood TRB repertoire composition and diversity. From 25 to 30 adults with confirmed HIV infection, the cohort provided approximately 190 cryopreserved PBMC samples, gathered serially across a mean of approximately six years (range 1-12). Of the approximately 30 participants with HIV, roughly 10 were female. Test extractions of a monoclonal T-cell line alongside a few dozen polyclonal samples showed no cross-contamination during QIAcube processing. Study-wide findings and limitations: At every time point, the repertoire was dominated by expanded TRB clones first identified before ART initiation, although this dominance fluctuated and, in many PLHIV, declined after ART. The samples were dated from about 2004 to 2018, and the ART regimens that were used may be less effective than current ART regimens. Compared with controls, HIV repertoires had narrower CDR3 length ranges, and the network structure pointed to an antigen-experienced repertoire that shifted only slightly toward naive after ART. No data were available on ART adherence, viral resistance or therapy changes, limiting inferences about post-ART repertoire changes. A significant increase in TRB diversity was found to be associated with ART initiation, although TRB diversity was observed to remain significantly below that of transplant donor controls even after long-term ART. Limited PBMC availability meant only the TCR beta chain was sequenced, without alpha chain pairing. Unsorted PBMC were profiled instead of sorted CD4+ and CD8+ T cells because pre-ART samples had limited cell numbers.

Regarding this clone: Its antigen remains unidentified. No per-base quality is available; no much larger clone lies one base away.

The immunoSEQ hsTCRB v3.0 assay was used at survey level resolution to sequence the TRB variable region. TRB sequencing targeted a depth of roughly 35,000-55,000 T-cell genomes per sample. An Illumina MiSeq with a v3 150-cycle kit was used to sequence the pooled TRB libraries. As for how the authors treated the data: Analysis of repertoires was carried out in R inside a reproducible Nextflow workflow spanning QC, data transformation and analysis. LymphoSeq2, an R package for exploring AIRR-Seq data, was used to implement custom analyses. Several samples that yielded fewer than 5000 total TRB sequences were excluded, so that fewer than 250 HIV repertoires were analyzed. Of the roughly 190 retained HIV repertoires, over 55 were collected before and about 130 after ART initiation. Repertoires were downsampled to 5000 TRB nucleotide sequences, and summary statistics were averaged over 100 downsampling iterations. Only TRB sequences with CDR3 regions of at least seven amino acids were retained for analysis. Diversity was measured with a Shannon entropy-derived clonality score and the Gini coefficient. Repertoire networks linked the top 5000 CDR3 amino acid sequences whenever two sequences differed by an edit distance of one. For TRB CDR3 amino acid sequences, GLIPH2 was used to predict antigen specificity groups and MHC restriction. To flag known associations with CMV, EBV, HIV or tissue antigens, CDR3 amino acid sequences were compared against VDJdb and McPAS-TCR. Pre-ART, post-ART and control groups were compared with Wilcoxon signed-rank tests and Holm-Bonferroni correction. Drawn from immuneACCESS, this table holds only the in-frame rearrangements with V and J called that TCRdb kept. Clones are partly lost; checked studies trace under half to an unresolved V gene and leave the rest unexplained. Clone size and V and J calls were adopted from that table, with D and trimming inferred from the DNA. This sample is represented by some 30,000 clones; around nine tenths of them were singletons. 10% to 15% of the sample is taken by the ten largest.

Between the V and J ends, shortened by 4 bases and 5 bases respectively, the junction contains 10 bases. From its cysteine to its phenylalanine, the CDR3 spans 13 amino acids. Here the CDR3 DNA is all that survives: 39 bases in frame from base 1. Inclusion was restricted to participants for whom at least one PBMC sample before ART initiation and at least two post-ART samples were available. Every participant with HIV received treatment in the United States of America. Cryopreserved samples of about 0.95-11 million PBMC were thawed and washed before DNA extraction. At the time of the earliest PBMC sample for each participant with HIV, ages ranged from roughly 23 to 60 years. PBMC samples were contributed by each participant from 1-4 timepoints before ART initiation and 2-8 timepoints after ART initiation, with a median of 7 samples. For every participant, serial HIV viral load, CD4+ T-cell count, ART history and demographic data were obtained. Using a Qiagen kit on a QIAcube, genomic DNA was extracted from unsorted PBMC, with samples processed in batches of 12.

Rearrangement joined TRBV23-1 to TRBJ2-3; the D gene is possibly TRBD1, with 5 bases matching. TRBV23-1 is noted as an ORF with a role that remains uncertain. The source was unsorted PBMCs, collected 1.1 years after starting antiretroviral therapy. The clonotype was recovered from a man between 18 and 35 years old with HIV. CDR3 loop: CASSLGVKDTQYF. Read as DNA, the sequence is TGCGCCAGCAGTCTAGGGGTGAAAGATACGCAGTATTTT.